This TCR beta chain was sequenced during a study of T cell changes during pregnancy in multiple sclerosis. TCRdb keeps only in-frame clones here, not all; method: immunoSEQ multiplex PCR. The repertoire holds 45,000 to 50,000 clones, with around 92% as singletons. The length of the CDR3 is 18 residues. V was trimmed by 3 bases and J by 5 bases, leaving 23 bases between them. CDR1 is PRHDT and CDR2 is FYEKMQ in the germline V gene (reference sequence). The material sequenced was CD8+ T cells from peripheral blood mononuclear cells, taken after pregnancy. The source of this sequence is a female donor with multiple sclerosis, enrolled in a pregnancy study. The genes are TRBV13 and TRBJ1-5, with D perhaps matching TRBD1 (5 bases). The CDR3 coding sequence is TGTGCCAGCAGCTTTAGATCAGGCCCATCCGGGGGTCATCAGCCCCAGCATTTT. It encodes CASSFRSGPSGGHQPQHF.